Listed below are T cell receptor beta chains from one sample, sequenced in a study of T cells in tumors after PD-1 blockade. Using immunoSEQ multiplex PCR, the repertoire was profiled, and TCRdb retains in-frame clones only, with some absent. The sample carries 60,000 to 70,000 clones, approximately 74% recorded once. The specimen comprised PBMCs, sampled after anti-PD-1 treatment. Receptors originate from a human donor with basal cell carcinoma. CDR3s include the opening cysteine and the closing phenylalanine or tryptophan. Size is stated for part of the rows, as once, few or many counts, or as a class when the clone is expanded.

v_gene	abundance	CDR3aa
TRBV19	NA	CASSKDRGINYGYTF
TRBV19	NA	CASSIGVGQGADTQYF
TRBV7-2	NA	CASSSINKGRETQYF
TRBV7-2	NA	CASSWDGNEKLFF
TRBV10-1	NA	CASSEDRPGGRTEAFF
TRBV6-1	few	CASSETESQETQYF
TRBV6-5	NA	CASRIQGMNTEAFF
TRBV19	NA	CASSIWGKPEAFF
TRBV23-1	few	CASRPRLNTEAFF
TRBV6-5	few	CASRPPGQGAGGYTF
TRBV7-9	once	CASSWGGDQPQHF
TRBV11-1	NA	CASSLDWFGTGELFF
TRBV6-5	NA	CASSFIPGQGAPVLTF
TRBV14	NA	CASSPGQGAGNTIYF
TRBV4-1	NA	CASSQNLGYTDTQYF
TRBV5-4	NA	CASSVKGGYGYTF
TRBV7-9	NA	CASSFTSQAGELFF
TRBV30	NA	CAWRPQTGSNYGYTF
TRBV2	NA	CASSPRRRGPSSYNEQFF
TRBV5-1	NA	CASSMTGGNTIYF
TRBV30	NA	CAWSLQGAAYNSPLHF
TRBV7-9	NA	CASTGDRGSGTEAFF
TRBV3-1/TRBV3-2	few	CASSPGLSAGGQETQYF
TRBV29-1	NA	CSGLGETQYF
TRBV30	NA	CACQPGHWGEKLFF
TRBV3-1/TRBV3-2	NA	CASERTAYNEQFF
TRBV7-2	NA	CASKTGPNTGELFF
TRBV7-9	NA	CASAPAGSGGFHTQYF
TRBV19	few	CASSPDGGSYNEQFF
TRBV27	NA	CASSLGGGTEQYF
TRBV6-2/TRBV6-3	few	CASSSSGGMREQFF
TRBV27	few	CASSLRPGHEQYF
TRBV10-3	NA	CAISDRTNSYEQYF
TRBV28	NA	CASRLGGQGDGSYEQYF
TRBV30	NA	CAWNWGERQYF
TRBV24-1	NA	CATSGPDRDNEQFF
TRBV18	few	CASSPQGRGDSPLHF
TRBV5-1	NA	CASSPHGTGNNQPQHF
TRBV6-2/TRBV6-3	few	CASSYGEHRGSWSYEQYF
TRBV28	NA	CASSLGLAPNEQFF
TRBV5-8	NA	CASSFRRTGANTGELFF